These 18 T cell receptor beta chains share one sample of origin, sequenced in a study of vaccination and CD4 T cells after COVID-19. The antigens of these receptors remain unknown. Treatment described: approximately 9-day PBMC culture with coronavirus spike peptide pools or control peptides (ViraFEST assay). Sequencing of the DNA from cultured CD4+ T cells was carried out with the Oncomine TCR Beta short-read assay. TCRdb re-called the PCR reads through MiXCR, storing one row per CDR3 protein. The top ten clones hold approximately 25% of a sample with 10,000 to 14,000 distinct CDR3 sequences, almost 65% of them seen once. The specimen was CD4+ T cells from blood, cultured in vitro, collected before SARS-CoV-2 vaccination. The receptor set was obtained from a human donor who had recovered from COVID-19.

The V call is TRBV7-8, the J call TRBJ2-1; D remains ambiguous. The CDR3 loop spans 14 amino acids. The V end was cut by 0 bases, the J end by 4 bases, with 7 bases between. Germline CDR1 SGHVS, CDR2 FQNEAQ. CDR3 loop: CASSLAHLYNEQFF. In DNA, the CDR3 is TGTGCCAGCAGCTTAGCGCACTTGTACAATGAGCAGTTCTTC.

The chain carries TRBV7-9 and TRBJ1-2, with D uncertain. Trimming removed 4 bases from V and 8 bases from J, with 8 bases in between. Germline V CDR1 and CDR2: SEHNR, FQNEAQ (reference sequence). This CDR3 has 11 residues. CDR3 loop: CASSSLGGYTF. The CDR3 nucleotides read TGTGCCAGCAGCTCTCTAGGAGGCTACACCTTC.

The CDR3 nucleotides are TGTGCCAGCAGTAACAGCCACGAGCAGTACTTC. Translating gives CASSNSHEQYF. The chain combines TRBV6-1 with TRBJ2-7; D is unresolved. The germline CDR1 and CDR2 sequences are MNHNS and SASEGT. The ends were cut back, 5 bases at V and 5 bases at J, with 7 bases in the middle. The CDR3 runs 11 residues.

This sequence joins TRBV6-1 and TRBJ1-2; 7 positions agree with TRBD1. Germline trimming cut 6 bases from V and 6 bases from J; bases unmatched to any gene: 13. The CDR3 is made up of 15 amino acids. Germline-derived CDR1 and CDR2 are MNHNS and SASEGT. The DNA of the CDR3 is TGTGCCAGCAGGGATGTAAGGGGGCAGAGGAATGGCTACACCTTC. Translated: CASRDVRGQRNGYTF.

CDR3 loop: CSAKRPDLYGYTF. The CDR3 region has the DNA TGCAGTGCTAAACGACCGGACCTCTATGGCTACACCTTC. The chain carries TRBV20-1 and TRBJ1-2; D not certain. CDR1 is DFQATT, CDR2 SNEGSKA, per germline (reference sequence). Trimming left V 4 bases short and J 4 bases short, with 13 bases between. The CDR3 length is 13 residues.

This clonotype was seen a single time. The chain carries TRBV20-1 and TRBJ2-5; possibly TRBD2 for D (6 bases). The CDR3 spans 12 residues. Trimming stripped 3 bases from V and 3 bases from J, with 8 bases between. Germline V gene lookup returns CDR1 DFQATT and CDR2 SNEGSKA (reference sequence). CDR3 sequence (DNA): TGCAGTGCTAGCAGGGAGGAAGAGACCCAGTACTTC. Translating it yields CSASREEETQYF.

In this sample, this clonotype turned up once. J is TRBJ1-5 and V is TRBV2; a weak D match, TRBD1 (5 bases). This CDR3 contains 13 residues. Germline-derived CDR1 and CDR2 are SNHLY and FYNNEI. V was trimmed by 4 bases and J by 7 bases, leaving 11 bases between them. In nucleotides, the CDR3 is TGTGCCAGCAGTGGACAGCTGGGACAGCCCCAGCATTTT. It codes for CASSGQLGQPQHF. The whole variable domain, filled in from reference TRBV2 and TRBJ1-5, reads EPEVTQTPSHQVTQMGQEVILRCVPISNHLYFYWYRQILGQKVEFLVSFYNNEISEKSEIFDDQFSVERPDGSNFTLKIRSTKLEDSAMYFCASSGQLGQPQHFGDGTRLSIL.

The chain recombines TRBV20-1 with TRBJ2-7, with 13 bases matching TRBD2. Trimming removed 1 base from V and 3 bases from J; junction bases left unmatched: 15. Germline values: CDR1 DFQATT, CDR2 SNEGSKA (reference sequence). The CDR3 extends over 19 amino acids. The DNA for the CDR3 is TGCAGTGCTAGAGCCCCGCGGACTAGCGGGGGTTCCCCACTCTACGAGCAGTACTTC. Its translation is CSARAPRTSGGSPLYEQYF.

The chain joins TRBV30 to TRBJ1-6; possible D gene TRBD1, 5 bases. The CDR3 runs to 13 residues. V was trimmed by 1 base and J by 6 bases, leaving 7 bases between them. Germline values: CDR1 GTSNPN, CDR2 SVGIG (reference sequence). Written as DNA, the CDR3 is TGTGCCTGGAGTGGGCAGGGTAATTCACCCCTCCACTTT. This sequence encodes CAWSGQGNSPLHF.

The chain employs TRBV20-1 and TRBJ2-7; TRBD2 aligns across 8 bases. CDR1 and CDR2 (germline): DFQATT, SNEGSKA (reference sequence). The CDR3 covers 12 residues. DNA for the CDR3: TGCAGCCCGGGAGGGCTGAGCTACGAGCAGTACTTC. Encoded protein: CSPGGLSYEQYF.

The chain's CDR3 is CASSSIPRAAGGWEQYF. The CDR3 DNA reads as TGTGCCAGCAGCTCAATACCTCGAGCAGCGGGAGGTTGGGAGCAGTACTTC. J is TRBJ2-7 and V is TRBV11-2; the match to TRBD2 covers 9 bases. Unmatched junction bases numbered 17, after V lost 4 bases and J lost 7 bases. The germline V gene has CDR1 SGHAT and CDR2 FQNNGV. The CDR3 runs 17 residues.

V usage is TRBV7-9 and J usage is TRBJ2-5; TRBD2 matches at 7 bases. Germline values: CDR1 SEHNR, CDR2 FQNEAQ (reference sequence). The V and J ends lost 5 bases and 5 bases, in that order; junction bases with no gene match: 2. The CDR3 totals 12 residues. The CDR3 DNA reads as TGTGCCAGCAGCCCAGCGGGGGAGACCCAGTACTTC. It specifies CASSPAGETQYF.

This clonotype was counted only a few times. The V and J genes are TRBV27 and TRBJ1-1; 8 nucleotides line up with TRBD1. CDR3 length equals 13 residues. With V trimmed by 5 bases and J by 10 bases, 9 bases remained unmatched. From germline, CDR1 is MNHEY and CDR2 SMNVEV (reference sequence). Written as DNA, the CDR3 is TGTGCCAGCAGTCCCCGGACAGGGTCGGTAGCTTTCTTT. Protein: CASSPRTGSVAFF.

The gene calls are TRBV21-1 and TRBJ2-1; the table names TRBD2, a call not compared with the DNA. TRBV21-1 is a recognized pseudogene. The CDR3 totals 12 residues. The CDR3 DNA follows: TGTGCCAGCAGCGGCGAGGGTAATGAGCAGTTCTTC. Translated: CASSGEGNEQFF.

The chain links TRBV6-1 to TRBJ2-3, with TRBD1 matching over 8 bases. The CDR3 is 15 residues long. V was pared by 2 bases and J by 4 bases, with 5 bases of the junction left unmatched. Germline V gene sequence: CDR1 MNHNS, CDR2 SASEGT. The CDR3 sequence: CASSELTGEPDTQYF. CDR3 DNA: TGTGCCAGCAGTGAACTGACAGGGGAACCAGATACGCAGTATTTT.

CDR3: CASSPRTGRRTEAFF. CDR3 coding DNA: TGTGCCAGCAGCCCCCGGACAGGCCGACGGACTGAAGCTTTCTTT. The chain links TRBV7-8 to TRBJ1-1, with 7 bases aligning to TRBD1. The germline gives CDR1 SGHVS, CDR2 FQNEAQ. The CDR3 sequence is 15 residues long. After removal of 5 bases from V and 5 bases from J, the junction contained 11 bases not matched to a gene.

The rearrangement uses TRBV19 and TRBJ1-5; 11 bases are a match to TRBD1. J was trimmed by 5 bases and V by 5 bases; bases with no gene match: 5. Germline loops: CDR1 LNHDA, CDR2 SQIVND (reference sequence). The CDR3 has 15 residues. As DNA, the CDR3 is TGTGCCAGTAGTTCCGGACAGGGGGCTTATCAGCCCCAGCATTTT. It is translated as CASSSGQGAYQPQHF.

This chain joins TRBV28 and TRBJ2-5; D is tentatively TRBD1 or TRBD2 (6 bases each). With 5 bases removed from V and 4 bases from J, the gap between germline ends came to 20 bases. The germline V gene has CDR1 MDHEN and CDR2 SYDVKM. This CDR3 has 16 amino acids. CDR3 in amino acids: CASSQSPRGRIETQYF. The CDR3 DNA follows: TGTGCCAGCAGTCAATCCCCTCGGGGGCGAATAGAGACCCAGTACTTC.